Listed below are T cell receptor beta chains from one sample, sequenced in a study of identical twins. TCRdb re-called the 5' RACE reads through MiXCR, storing one row per CDR3 protein. Here the sample spans roughly 720,000 distinct CDR3 sequences, 15% to 20% being singletons. These data were also filed under a second study, of T cells expressing NK-cell markers.

The sample consisted of PBMCs. The receptors come from a woman aged 18-29 years in good health. Both conserved end residues are part of each CDR3. D genes are given only for firm matches. Where a row states a size, it is once, few, many or the class of an expanded clone; other rows omit it.

d_call clone_size j_call v_call cdr3_aa cdr3_nt
NA NA TRBJ1-1 TRBV5-1 CASSERRGTEAFF TGCGCCAGCAGCGAACGGAGAGGCACTGAAGCTTTCTTT
NA few TRBJ2-7 TRBV7-9 CASSLRDRPSYEQYF TGTGCCAGCAGCTTACGGGACCGACCTTCCTACGAGCAGTACTTC
TRBD2 NA TRBJ2-5 TRBV6-5 CASSYSRLAGFGETQYF TGTGCCAGCAGTTACTCACGACTAGCGGGGTTTGGGGAGACCCAGTACTTC
TRBD2 few TRBJ2-3 TRBV9 CASSVGGLAGVDTQYF TGTGCCAGCAGCGTAGGGGGACTAGCGGGAGTAGATACGCAGTATTTT
TRBD1 few TRBJ2-3 TRBV20-1 CSARDRGVNTQYF TGCAGTGCTAGGGACAGGGGGGTAAATACGCAGTATTTT
NA few TRBJ2-5 TRBV24-1 CATSEGRVGRETQYF TGTGCCACCAGTGAGGGAAGGGTTGGGCGAGAGACCCAGTACTTC
TRBD1 few TRBJ2-7 TRBV2 CASVRDRTYEQYF TGTGCCAGCGTTAGGGACAGGACCTACGAGCAGTACTTC
NA NA TRBJ2-7 TRBV7-2 CASSLGPGAYEQYF TGTGCCAGCAGCTTAGGTCCTGGGGCCTACGAGCAGTACTTC
NA few TRBJ2-3 TRBV11-2 CASSLGSLLSTDTQYF TGTGCCAGCAGCTTAGGATCTCTCCTGTCGACAGATACGCAGTATTTT
NA NA TRBJ1-2 TRBV29-1 CSVGGEVYGYTF TGCAGCGTCGGCGGGGAGGTCTATGGCTACACCTTC
NA NA TRBJ1-5 TRBV6-1 CASRSPGRNQPQHF TGTGCCAGCAGGTCCCCAGGCCGCAATCAGCCCCAGCATTTT
NA few TRBJ2-1 TRBV10-3 CAISESAGRFF TGTGCCATCAGTGAGTCGGCGGGACGGTTCTTC
TRBD2 once TRBJ2-7 TRBV3-1 CASSQAGLAAEQYF TGTGCCAGCAGCCAAGCAGGACTAGCCGCCGAGCAGTACTTC
NA few TRBJ2-1 TRBV6-6 CASAGHEQFF TGTGCCAGCGCTGGTCATGAGCAGTTCTTC
NA NA TRBJ1-6 TRBV25-1 CASSRRGNSPLHF TGTGCCAGCAGTCGGAGAGGTAATTCACCCCTCCACTTT
NA NA TRBJ2-2 TRBV14 CASSLTGTPKAGELFF TGTGCCAGCAGCCTAACCGGGACACCGAAGGCCGGGGAGCTGTTTTTT
NA many TRBJ1-1 TRBV20-1 CSARIGGPGPIEAFF TGCAGTGCTAGAATAGGTGGTCCAGGCCCGATTGAAGCTTTCTTT
NA few TRBJ2-7 TRBV7-9 CASSFDTTYEQYF TGTGCCAGCAGCTTTGACACTACTTACGAGCAGTACTTC
NA NA TRBJ2-1 TRBV29-1 CSVERDNENEQFF TGCAGCGTTGAAAGGGACAACGAGAATGAGCAGTTCTTC
NA few TRBJ1-1 TRBV20-1 CSARGLTANTEAFF TGCAGTGCTAGAGGTCTGACAGCGAACACTGAAGCTTTCTTT
NA few TRBJ1-1 TRBV7-9 CASSFLGRNEAFF TGTGCCAGCAGCTTCCTAGGGAGGAATGAAGCTTTCTTT
TRBD2 few TRBJ2-5 TRBV12-3/TRBV12-4 CASSRISGGYETQYF TGTGCCAGCAGTCGGATTAGCGGGGGGTATGAGACCCAGTACTTC
NA NA TRBJ2-1 TRBV20-1 CSARVLADNEQFF TGCAGTGCTAGAGTTTTAGCGGACAATGAGCAGTTCTTC
NA NA TRBJ2-7 TRBV12-3/TRBV12-4 CASSLLATAHEQYF TGTGCCAGCAGTTTGCTAGCGACGGCCCACGAGCAGTACTTC
NA few TRBJ2-6 TRBV10-3 CAARGGHSSGANVLTF TGTGCCGCTCGCGGAGGACACTCCTCTGGGGCCAACGTCCTGACTTTC
NA few TRBJ2-1 TRBV27 CASSTHRASYNEQFF TGTGCCAGCAGTACCCACAGGGCCTCCTACAATGAGCAGTTCTTC
NA few TRBJ2-1 TRBV4-2 CASSQVPGEQFF TGTGCCAGCAGCCAAGTCCCGGGTGAGCAGTTCTTC
NA NA TRBJ2-7 TRBV20-1 CSAVLESSYEQYF TGCAGTGCAGTCTTGGAGAGCTCCTACGAGCAGTACTTC
TRBD1 NA TRBJ2-3 TRBV11-2 CASSFLGQASTDTQYF TGTGCCAGCAGCTTCCTTGGACAGGCTAGCACAGATACGCAGTATTTT
NA NA TRBJ2-1 TRBV4-1 CASSQEGNYNEQFF TGCGCCAGCAGCCAAGAAGGCAACTACAATGAGCAGTTCTTC
NA few TRBJ2-5 TRBV20-1 CSGWEINQETQYF TGCAGTGGATGGGAAATAAACCAAGAGACCCAGTACTTC
TRBD2 few TRBJ2-3 TRBV20-1 CSAAPSGRPDTQYF TGCAGTGCCGCCCCTAGCGGGAGACCAGATACGCAGTATTTT
NA few TRBJ1-4 TRBV7-2 CASRRVAREKLFF TGTGCCAGCAGACGAGTCGCGAGGGAAAAACTGTTTTTT
TRBD1 many TRBJ2-3 TRBV12-3/TRBV12-4 CASSLDRATDTQYF TGTGCCAGCAGCCTTGACAGGGCCACAGATACGCAGTATTTT
NA NA TRBJ2-1 TRBV6-6 CASRGDYNEQFF TGTGCCAGCAGAGGCGATTACAATGAGCAGTTCTTC
NA NA TRBJ2-5 TRBV7-6 CASSLDWSTETQYF TGTGCCAGCAGCTTAGATTGGTCGACAGAGACCCAGTACTTC
TRBD1 NA TRBJ1-2 TRBV20-1 CSARDEGGGAVSYTF TGCAGTGCTAGAGATGAGGGAGGGGGCGCGGTTAGCTACACCTTC
NA NA TRBJ2-1 TRBV27 CASTLRGYSGPSYNEQFF TGTGCCAGCACTCTCAGAGGTTATAGCGGCCCCTCCTACAATGAGCAGTTCTTC
TRBD2 NA TRBJ2-1 TRBV5-4 CASSLALAGDLVF TGTGCCAGCAGCTTAGCTCTAGCGGGAGATCTGGTCTTC
TRBD1 NA TRBJ2-5 TRBV7-7 CASSLETGSYETQYF TGTGCCAGCAGCTTAGAGACAGGGAGTTACGAGACCCAGTACTTC
NA NA TRBJ1-5 TRBV6-5 CASSYLQGQPQHF TGTGCCAGCAGTTACTTGCAGGGGCAGCCCCAGCATTTT
NA NA TRBJ2-3 TRBV6-1 CASSESGVRDTQYF TGTGCCAGCAGTGAATCCGGGGTCAGGGATACGCAGTATTTT
NA NA TRBJ2-5 TRBV7-6 CASSLDLGGTETQYF TGTGCCAGCAGCTTAGATTTGGGCGGCACAGAGACCCAGTACTTC
TRBD2 NA TRBJ2-1 TRBV2 CASGGTSNEQFF TGTGCCAGCGGGGGGACTAGCAATGAGCAGTTCTTC
TRBD1 NA TRBJ2-5 TRBV15 CATSRLNGTGFLGETQYF TGTGCCACCAGCAGACTCAACGGGACAGGGTTTTTAGGAGAGACCCAGTACTTC
NA NA TRBJ2-1 TRBV27 CASSRLRDEQFF TGTGCCAGCAGTCGCTTGAGGGATGAGCAGTTCTTC
NA NA TRBJ2-7 TRBV2 CASSEAGYLYYEQYF TGTGCCAGCAGTGAAGCCGGCTACCTATACTACGAGCAGTACTTC
NA few TRBJ2-1 TRBV7-9 CASSVRDPLNNEQFF TGTGCCAGCAGCGTAAGGGATCCACTAAACAATGAGCAGTTCTTC
NA few TRBJ2-3 TRBV20-1 CSAWYGALDTQYF TGCAGTGCTTGGTATGGGGCGTTGGATACGCAGTATTTT
NA NA TRBJ2-5 TRBV6-5 CASSYSPGPLGTQYF TGTGCCAGCAGTTACTCCCCAGGCCCTCTTGGGACCCAGTACTTC
TRBD2 NA TRBJ2-3 TRBV20-1 CSAGRELAGGQDTQYF TGCAGTGCCGGGAGGGAGCTAGCGGGGGGGCAAGATACGCAGTATTTT
TRBD1 NA TRBJ2-7 TRBV5-1 CASSPGTVTYEQYF TGCGCCAGCAGCCCAGGGACAGTGACCTACGAGCAGTACTTC
NA NA TRBJ2-3 TRBV5-1 CASSLFGQDTDTQYF TGCGCCAGCAGCTTGTTCGGGCAGGACACAGATACGCAGTATTTT
NA few TRBJ2-3 TRBV20-1 CSATVGSTDTQYF TGCAGTGCTACCGTCGGTTCCACAGATACGCAGTATTTT
NA NA TRBJ2-5 TRBV4-2 CASSQTNRDSETQYF TGTGCCAGCAGCCAGACAAACCGGGACTCCGAGACCCAGTACTTC